Shown below are 16 T cell receptor beta chains from a single sample sequenced in a study of regulatory T cells in long-lasting Graves disease. The sample's time point: newly diagnosed GD, antithyroid drugs for less than 3 months. RNA from PBMCs was the source of the TCR library. Investigators prepared the TCR beta libraries by applying iRepertoire HTBI primers and Arm-PCR of CDR3 regions. TCRdb reprocessed the multiplex PCR reads via MiXCR and lists one record per CDR3 protein. This sample has a few hundred thousand distinct CDR3 sequences, with approximately 15% found just once. The same data also went into a second study, on T cells in Graves' hyperthyroidism and ophthalmopathy.

The specimen was peripheral blood mononuclear cells (PBMCs), collected at new diagnosis, from a patient treated with antithyroid drugs. Every receptor here comes from a man between 25 and 39 years old with Graves disease.

This clonotype was seen more than once but under ten times. The chain couples TRBV11-3 to TRBJ2-2, with 12 bases matching TRBD2. This CDR3 is 16 amino acids long. After removal of 5 bases from V and 6 bases from J, the junction contained 7 bases not matched to a gene. Per germline, CDR1 SGHNT and CDR2 YENEEA. The CDR3 sequence is CASSPRLAGAPGELFF. DNA of the CDR3: TGTGCCAGCAGCCCTAGACTAGCGGGAGCCCCCGGGGAGCTGTTTTTT.

The CDR3 sequence is CSARDLRGNGELFF. CDR3 DNA: TGCAGTGCTAGAGATCTGAGGGGGAACGGGGAGCTGTTTTTT. The gene calls are TRBV20-1 and TRBJ2-2; D is possibly TRBD1 (6 bases). V lost 0 bases to trimming and J lost 7 bases, with 12 bases between them. Germline V lookup: CDR1 DFQATT, CDR2 SNEGSKA (reference sequence). This CDR3 is built from 14 residues.

V usage is TRBV3-1 and J usage is TRBJ2-2; 13 bases line up with TRBD2. The CDR3 extends over 15 amino acids. Trimming at V came to 7 bases and at J to 7 bases, leaving 6 bases not matched to a gene. Germline CDR1 is LGHDT and CDR2 is YNNKEL (reference sequence). The CDR3 DNA follows: TGTGCCAGCACCAGGACTAGCGGGAGAGGCGGGGAGCTGTTTTTT. Its translation: CASTRTSGRGGELFF. Full variable domain (outside the CDR3, taken from reference TRBV3-1 and TRBJ2-2): DTAVSQTPKYLVTQMGNDKSIKCEQNLGHDTMYWYKQDSKKFLKIMFSYNNKELIINETVPNRFSPKSPDKAHLNLHINSLELGDSAVYFCASTRTSGRGGELFFGEGSRLTVL.

This clonotype was observed at least ten times. The chain links TRBV30 to TRBJ2-2; 9 bases map to TRBD2. Trimming at V came to 2 bases and at J to 6 bases, leaving 4 bases not matched to a gene. In germline, CDR1 is GTSNPN, CDR2 SVGIG (reference sequence). There are 14 residues in the CDR3. The CDR3 DNA is TGTGCCTGGAGTCGAGCGGGAGGCGCCGGGGAGCTGTTTTTT. Translated, it gives CAWSRAGGAGELFF.

This clonotype has at least ten counts. The chain has TRBV20-1 and TRBJ2-1; TRBD2 matches 10 bases. The trim removed 6 bases at V and 7 bases at J, leaving 9 bases unmatched. From germline, CDR1 is DFQATT and CDR2 SNEGSKA (reference sequence). The CDR3 runs 14 residues. The chain's CDR3 is CSAPPRTSGNEQFF. CDR3 in DNA: TGCAGTGCCCCACCCAGGACTAGCGGAAATGAGCAGTTCTTC.

This chain connects TRBV6-2 or TRBV6-3 to TRBJ2-4, with 14 bases lining up with TRBD2. The CDR3 is 15 residues long. CDR1 MNHEY and CDR2 SVGEGT come from the germline V gene. V was clipped by 7 bases and J by 8 bases; unmatched bases: 7. The DNA of the CDR3 is TGTGCCAGCACCGCCGGGACTAGCGGGAGCTACATTCAGTACTTC. Residues: CASTAGTSGSYIQYF.

This clonotype was seen ten or more times. The genes are TRBV11-2 and TRBJ2-1, with no clear D. The CDR3 spans 13 residues. Germline CDR1 and CDR2: SGHAT and FQNNGV. The V gene lost 0 bases and the J gene lost 5 bases, with 5 bases spanning the gap. The CDR3 DNA follows: TGTGCCAGCAGCTTAGACTGGAACAATGAGCAGTTCTTC. As protein: CASSLDWNNEQFF. The whole variable domain, remainder taken from reference TRBV11-2 and TRBJ2-1, is EAGVAQSPRYKIIEKRQSVAFWCNPISGHATLYWYQQILGQGPKLLIQFQNNGVVDDSQLPKDRFSAERLKGVDSTLKIQPAKLEDSAVYLCASSLDWNNEQFFGPGTRLTVL.

This clonotype was detected many times. The CDR3: CASSKGASGFRGEQFF. In nucleotides, the CDR3 is TGTGCCAGCAGCAAGGGGGCTAGCGGGTTCAGGGGTGAGCAGTTCTTC. This chain connects TRBV9 to TRBJ2-1, with TRBD2 as a possible D gene (8 bases). The CDR3 extends over 16 amino acids. The V gene lost 4 bases and the J gene lost 9 bases, with 23 bases spanning the gap. CDR1 is SGDLS and CDR2 is YYNGEE in the germline V gene. The full variable domain, with the rest looked up from reference TRBV9 and TRBJ2-1, is DSGVTQTPKHLITATGQRVTLRCSPRSGDLSVYWYQQSLDQGLQFLIQYYNGEERAKGNILERFSAQQFPDLHSELNLSSLELGDSALYFCASSKGASGFRGEQFFGPGTRLTVL.

The chain is built from TRBV5-4 and TRBJ2-3; D gene unclear. Between the trimmed V and J ends, which lost 2 bases and 1 base, there was a span of 5 bases. CDR3 size: 13 residues. Germline-derived CDR1 and CDR2 are SGHNT and YYREEE (reference sequence). The CDR3 spells CASSFWGTDTQYF. Here the CDR3 DNA reads TGTGCCAGCAGCTTCTGGGGCACAGATACGCAGTATTTT.

This clonotype has at least ten counts. The chain is built from TRBV11-3 and TRBJ2-7; D is unclear. This CDR3 contains 13 residues. Per germline, CDR1 SGHNT and CDR2 YENEEA. V lost 1 base, J lost 3 bases, and 7 bases lay in between. Here the CDR3 DNA reads TGTGCCAGCAGCTTAGCTCCTTACTACGAGCAGTACTTC. Translation: CASSLAPYYEQYF.

In this sample, this clonotype turned up many times. The J gene is TRBJ2-3, the V gene TRBV20-1; D is possibly TRBD1 or TRBD2 (6 bases each). Trimming removed 6 bases from V and 3 bases from J, with 22 bases in between. The CDR3 spans 16 residues. Germline CDR1 reads DFQATT; CDR2 reads SNEGSKA (reference sequence). The CDR3 loop reads CSAPPASGARTDTQYF. CDR3 DNA: TGCAGTGCGCCTCCCGCCTCGGGGGCGAGGACAGATACGCAGTATTTT.

In its sample, this clonotype was seen a few times. The J gene is TRBJ2-3, the V gene TRBV20-1; D possibly uses TRBD1 or TRBD2 (6 bases each). The germline V gene encodes CDR1 DFQATT and CDR2 SNEGSKA (reference sequence). Trimming pared 7 bases from V and 0 bases from J, leaving 11 bases between. This CDR3 contains 13 residues. CDR3 loop: CSGGGSSTDTQYF. CDR3 in DNA: TGCAGTGGAGGGGGGAGCAGCACAGATACGCAGTATTTT.

This clonotype came up a few times. This chain links TRBV5-6 with TRBJ2-7, with D perhaps matching TRBD2 (5 bases). The CDR3 spans 14 residues. V was cut by 3 bases and J by 6 bases, with 16 bases left in between. Germline loops: CDR1 SGHDT, CDR2 YYEEEE. The CDR3, as DNA: TGTGCCAGCAGCTCTTCGGGCCTAGCCGGCGAGCAGTACTTC. This gives the protein CASSSSGLAGEQYF.

The rearrangement joins TRBV20-1 to TRBJ1-5; D is ambiguous. Germline CDR1 reads DFQATT; CDR2 reads SNEGSKA (reference sequence). The CDR3 spans 13 residues. Between the trimmed V and J ends, which lost 6 bases and 0 bases, there was a span of 9 bases. CDR3 sequence (DNA): TGCAGTGCCGCGCGGGTTAGCAATCAGCCCCAGCATTTT. Its protein is CSAARVSNQPQHF.

The table lists this clonotype with many counts. The genes are TRBV3-1 and TRBJ1-2; a weak D match, TRBD1 (5 bases). V was cut by 2 bases and J by 4 bases, with 11 bases left in between. Germline assignment: CDR1 LGHDT and CDR2 YNNKEL (reference sequence). The CDR3 is 14 amino acids. The CDR3 DNA sequence: TGTGCCAGCAGCCAAAGACAGAAGCCCTATGGCTACACCTTC. Its translation: CASSQRQKPYGYTF.

J is TRBJ2-7 and V is TRBV19, with D unclear. Germline CDR1 and CDR2: LNHDA and SQIVND (reference sequence). The CDR3 is 15 amino acids. V shed 1 base and J shed 0 bases, with 10 bases lying between them. DNA of the CDR3: TGTGCCAGTAGTATAGGGACGGGCAGCTCCTACGAGCAGTACTTC. Translated, it gives CASSIGTGSSYEQYF.